The clone carrying this T cell receptor (beta chain) showed up many times. The data stem from a study of CD8 T cells in ankylosing spondylitis. CDR1 is MNHNS and CDR2 is SASEGT in the germline V gene. Trimming took off 6 bases at V and 2 bases at J, with 12 bases between the two ends. The CDR3 extends over 14 amino acids. As the method for making TCR beta libraries, quantitative 5'-RACE with molecular barcodes was used. TCRdb reprocessed the 5' RACE reads with MiXCR, giving one entry per CDR3 protein. The sample yields roughly 130,000 distinct CDR3 sequences, around 7% seen once. The chain employs TRBV6-1 and TRBJ2-3; D is unresolved. The sample taken for sequencing was blood, either unsorted or a sorted T cell fraction (not recorded which). This sequence was found in a male donor with ankylosing spondylitis or in good health (not recorded which). The CDR3 is CASSPSPFTDTQYF. Written as DNA, the CDR3 is TGTGCCAGCAGCCCCTCCCCTTTCACAGATACGCAGTATTTT.